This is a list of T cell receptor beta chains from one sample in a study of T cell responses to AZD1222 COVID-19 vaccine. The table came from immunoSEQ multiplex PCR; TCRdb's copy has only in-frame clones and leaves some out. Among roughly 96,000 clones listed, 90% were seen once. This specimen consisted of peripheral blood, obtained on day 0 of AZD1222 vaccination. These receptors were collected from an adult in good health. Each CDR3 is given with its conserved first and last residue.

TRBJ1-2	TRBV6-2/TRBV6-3	CASSYVGFRYTF
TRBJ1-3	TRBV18	CASWGRAGNTIYF
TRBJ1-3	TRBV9	CASSPGGGIGNTIYF
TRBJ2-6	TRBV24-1	CATSRASGGTGANVLTF
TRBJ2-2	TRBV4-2	CASSQEGVQGAMDTGELFF
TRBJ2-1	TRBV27	CASSPPGVEQFF
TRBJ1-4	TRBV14	CASSHWNPGANEKLFF
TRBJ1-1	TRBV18	CASSEIRQGANTEAFF
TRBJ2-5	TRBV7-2	CASSLDRGKETQYF
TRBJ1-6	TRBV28	CASSTQRRDRNNSPLHF
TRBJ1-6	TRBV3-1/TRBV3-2	CASSQEGGQGGSPLHF
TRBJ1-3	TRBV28	CASSLSGTYSGNTIYF
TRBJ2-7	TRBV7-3	CASSRDSFQGEQYF
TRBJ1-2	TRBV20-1	CSATETNYGYTF
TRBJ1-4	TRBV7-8	CASRRDRVSNEKLFF
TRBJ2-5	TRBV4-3	CASSQERSPGLGETQYF
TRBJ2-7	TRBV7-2	CASSFSGRADEQYF
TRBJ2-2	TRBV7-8	CASSLDRGDTGELFF
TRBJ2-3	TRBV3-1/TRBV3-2	CASSPNAGPPGTDTQYF
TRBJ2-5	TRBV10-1	CASIVPGQIREETQYF
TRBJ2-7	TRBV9	CASSEITDAVQYF
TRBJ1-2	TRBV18	CASSWGERDYGYTF
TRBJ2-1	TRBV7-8	CASSLRTSASYNEQFF
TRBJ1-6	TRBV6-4	CASSRTEENSPLHF
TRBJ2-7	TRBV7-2	CASSFGGGDYEQYF
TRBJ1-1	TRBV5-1	CASSFGWGDTEAFF
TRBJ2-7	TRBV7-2	CASSLAGGYEQYF
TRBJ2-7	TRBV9	CASSVGQHPYEQYF
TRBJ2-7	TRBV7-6	CASSSGLRGNYEQYF
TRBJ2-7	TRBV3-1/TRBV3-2	CASSQANRRYEQYF
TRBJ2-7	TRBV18	CASSGARGCF
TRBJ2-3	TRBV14	CASSQDPPGAATYTQYF
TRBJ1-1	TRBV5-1	CASSLGQGLLDTEAFF
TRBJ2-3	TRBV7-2	CASTYTGKVDTQYF
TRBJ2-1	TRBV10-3	CAIRSASSNEQFF
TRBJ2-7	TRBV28	CASSPLGDRSYEQYF
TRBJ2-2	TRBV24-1	CATSDGPSGELFF
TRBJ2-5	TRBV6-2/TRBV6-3	CASSYSGGGRETQYF
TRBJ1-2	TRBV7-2	CASSLEASNYGYTF
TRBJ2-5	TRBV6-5	CASAYGETQYF
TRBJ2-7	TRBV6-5	CASTPSGGALYEQYF
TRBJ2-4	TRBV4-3	CASSPFWESKNIQYF
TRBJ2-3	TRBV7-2	CASSSGLAETDTQYF
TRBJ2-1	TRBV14	CASSQVGQGIGEQFF
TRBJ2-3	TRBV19	CASSPGQGFTDTQYF
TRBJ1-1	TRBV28	CASNQWGGRAFF
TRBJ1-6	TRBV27	CASSLSRGDYYNSPLHF
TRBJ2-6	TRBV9	CASSVELMGSGANVLTF
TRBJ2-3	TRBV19	CASRDRGPTTDTQYF
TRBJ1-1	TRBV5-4	CASSSVGGVNTEAFF
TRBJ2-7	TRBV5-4	CASSLDGPSYEQYF
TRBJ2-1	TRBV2	CASSETQGAYNEQFF
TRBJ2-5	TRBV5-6	CASSLDREGGETQYF
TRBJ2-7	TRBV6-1	CASSSPDRTYEQYF